These 27 T cell receptor beta chains originate from one sample sequenced in a study of shared clonotypes between healthy human individuals (dated by TCRdb to 2020 to 2021). Library preparation was by the immunoSEQ multiplex PCR assay. The table was pulled from immuneACCESS by TCRdb, which kept in-frame rearrangements only. Such tables lose some clones; where checked, under half of the loss comes from unresolved V genes, and the rest has no known cause. The sample yields millions of clones; about 95% were counted once. The ten largest clonotypes hold around 1.1% of the sample. CD8 naive samples consisted of CD45RO-negative cells that were positively selected for CCR7, yielding a CD45RA+CCR7+ population without TemRA cells. Source material: naive CD8+ T cells sorted from blood. The cell subset or site tag for this specimen amounts to: CD45RA+CCR7+. The receptors originated from a man younger than 30 in good health.

This clone was seen just once. The rearrangement joins TRBV18 to TRBJ1-5; D is ambiguous. The germline CDR1 and CDR2 sequences are KGHSH and LQKENI. The CDR3 length is 15 residues. Trimming stripped 0 bases from V and 0 bases from J, with 6 bases between. This CDR3 reads CASSPPADSNQPQHF. The DNA for the CDR3 is TGTGCCAGCTCACCACCGGCGGATAGCAATCAGCCCCAGCATTTT.

The chain employs TRBV4-1 and TRBJ2-7, with D perhaps given as TRBD1 or TRBD2 (6 bases each). Trimming removed 2 bases from V and 4 bases from J, with 12 bases in between. This CDR3 is built from 14 residues. Germline CDR1 is MGHRA and CDR2 is YSYEKL. CDR3 sequence (DNA): TGCGCCAGCAGCCAATTGGGGGGCAATTACGAGCAGTACTTC. Protein sequence: CASSQLGGNYEQYF.

The rearrangement uses TRBV28 and TRBJ2-7, with D unclear. Trimming stripped 3 bases from V and 2 bases from J, with 5 bases between. The CDR3 runs to 12 residues. CDR1 and CDR2 (germline): MDHEN, SYDVKM. In DNA form, the CDR3 reads TGTGCCAGCAGTTTCGACCCCTACGAGCAGTACTTC. Residues: CASSFDPYEQYF.

The V gene is TRBV7-2, the J gene TRBJ2-7, with D possibly TRBD2 on 6 matching bases. Germline loops: CDR1 SGHTA, CDR2 FQGNSA. Trimming took off 3 bases at V and 4 bases at J, with 16 bases between the two ends. The CDR3 has 15 amino acids. The CDR3 nucleotides read TGTGCCAGCAGCTTCGGGCTAGCGCCGAGTTACGAGCAGTACTTC. Translated: CASSFGLAPSYEQYF.

The chain employs TRBV6-1 and TRBJ2-7; D not certain. Germline lookup yields CDR1 MNHNS and CDR2 SASEGT. CDR3 length: 14 residues. V lost 2 bases and J lost 3, with 11 bases in between. The CDR3 DNA sequence: TGTGCCAGCAGTGAAAGTACCGTGGTCTACGAGCAGTACTTC. As protein: CASSESTVVYEQYF.

Remarks on this clone: Other DNA sequences of this sample code for an identical CDR3. The chain couples TRBV7-9 to TRBJ1-1, with a weak D call TRBD1 (5 bases). The V gene's germline CDR1 is SEHNR and CDR2 FQNEAQ (reference sequence). Trimming took off 1 base at V and 1 base at J, with 10 bases between the two ends. The CDR3 runs to 15 residues. The CDR3 loop is CASSLVGGPNTEAFF. As DNA, the CDR3 is TGTGCCAGCAGCTTAGTTGGGGGTCCGAACACTGAAGCTTTCTTT.

The rearrangement uses TRBV7-2 and TRBJ2-7; 7 nucleotides match TRBD2. Germline values: CDR1 SGHTA, CDR2 FQGNSA. After removal of 7 bases from V and 5 bases from J, the junction contained 11 bases not matched to a gene. The CDR3 consists of 14 residues. CDR3 in DNA: TGTGCCAGCACCCATGCGGGGGTGCCTGACGAGCAGTACTTC. Translation gives CASTHAGVPDEQYF.

The chain combines TRBV5-1 with TRBJ2-5, with 11 bases lining up with TRBD1. CDR3 length equals 15 residues. Per the germline V gene, CDR1 is SGHRS and CDR2 is YFSETQ. V lost 4 bases to trimming and J lost 5 bases; unmatched junction nucleotides: 7. CDR3 sequence (DNA): TGCGCCAGCAGCACGGACAGGGGGCGCGGGGAGACCCAGTACTTC. Translating gives CASSTDRGRGETQYF.

The genes are TRBV6-1 and TRBJ1-2, with 8 bases aligning to TRBD1. V lost 5 bases to trimming and J lost 4 bases; unmatched junction nucleotides: 3. In germline, CDR1 is MNHNS, CDR2 SASEGT. The CDR3 consists of 13 residues. The CDR3 DNA sequence: TGTGCCAGCAGTTTGGGACAGGCCTATGGCTACACCTTC. Protein sequence: CASSLGQAYGYTF.

The rearrangement uses TRBV9 and TRBJ2-1; a possible D gene is TRBD1 (5 bases). The V gene lost 0 bases and the J gene lost 4 bases, with 14 bases spanning the gap. This CDR3 is built from 16 residues. Per germline, CDR1 SGDLS and CDR2 YYNGEE. The CDR3 protein is CASSVEWRPGYNEQFF. In DNA form, the CDR3 reads TGTGCCAGCAGCGTAGAATGGCGGCCAGGGTACAATGAGCAGTTCTTC.

V and J are TRBV27 and TRBJ2-3; D uncertain. The germline gives CDR1 MNHEY, CDR2 SMNVEV (reference sequence). Trimming removed 6 bases from V and 5 bases from J, with 18 bases in between. CDR3 size: 15 residues. This chain's CDR3 is CASSLNPLIGDTQYF. The CDR3 DNA follows: TGTGCCAGCAGCCTAAACCCGTTAATCGGAGATACGCAGTATTTT.

The CDR3 nucleotides read TGCGCCAGCAGTGTGCCGGAGGGGCGATACTACGAGCAGTACTTC. Its protein is CASSVPEGRYYEQYF. J is TRBJ2-7 and V is TRBV10-2; the D gene is possibly TRBD2 (6 bases). Germline loops: CDR1 WSHSY, CDR2 SAAADI. The length of the CDR3 is 15 residues. Trimming stripped 4 bases from V and 3 bases from J, with 16 bases between.

The chain is built from TRBV27 and TRBJ2-2; D possibly corresponds to TRBD2 (6 bases). Germline CDR1 and CDR2: MNHEY and SMNVEV (reference sequence). Trimming pared 7 bases from V and 3 bases from J, leaving 12 bases between. The CDR3 is 14 residues long. The CDR3 loop is CASTQAGHTGELFF. CDR3 in DNA: TGTGCCAGCACGCAAGCGGGCCACACCGGGGAGCTGTTTTTT.

The chain links TRBV4-1 to TRBJ1-1; the D gene is possibly TRBD1 (6 bases). CDR1 MGHRA and CDR2 YSYEKL come from the germline V gene. V lost 2 bases, J lost 10 bases, and 17 bases lay in between. This CDR3 has 14 residues. CDR3 in DNA: TGCGCCAGCAGCCAAACGACAGGAATGCCCGGAGCTTTCTTT. This codes for CASSQTTGMPGAFF.

This sequence joins TRBV27 and TRBJ2-1; 10 bases line up with TRBD1. Trimming removed 0 bases from V and 8 bases from J; junction bases left unmatched: 7. The CDR3 extends over 16 amino acids. Germline V gene sequence: CDR1 MNHEY, CDR2 SMNVEV (reference sequence). CDR3 sequence: CASSLSGTGEFYEQFF. CDR3 nucleotides: TGTGCCAGCAGTTTATCCGGGACAGGGGAGTTTTATGAGCAGTTCTTC.

This chain uses TRBV27 with TRBJ2-5; the D is unclear. The CDR3 totals 15 residues. Germline loops: CDR1 MNHEY, CDR2 SMNVEV (reference sequence). V was shortened by 6 bases and J by 5 bases, with 19 bases between the two germline ends. CDR3 residues: CASSPMPGRRETQYF. The CDR3 DNA reads as TGTGCCAGCAGCCCTATGCCCGGGCGCAGGGAGACCCAGTACTTC.

As to this clone: The sample has other DNA sequences that encode this CDR3 too. The CDR3 nucleotides read TGTGCCAGCAGCGCCAGGGGCTACGAGCAGTACTTC. It translates to CASSARGYEQYF. This chain uses TRBV7-9 with TRBJ2-7; weak D call: TRBD1 (6 bases). The CDR3 covers 12 residues. Trimming stripped 5 bases from V and 3 bases from J, with 8 bases between. The germline gives CDR1 SEHNR, CDR2 FQNEAQ (reference sequence).

CDR3 DNA sequence: TGTGCCACAGGGGCTGGGACTACCTACGAGCAGTACTTC. Encoded protein: CATGAGTTYEQYF. The chain employs TRBV15 and TRBJ2-7; TRBD2 aligns across 7 bases. Germline values: CDR1 LNHNV, CDR2 YYDKDF (reference sequence). J lost 2 bases, V lost 9 bases, and 7 bases had no gene match. The CDR3 has 13 residues. The whole variable domain, remainder taken from reference TRBV15 and TRBJ2-7, is DAMVIQNPRYQVTQFGKPVTLSCSQTLNHNVMYWYQQKSSQAPKLLFHYYDKDFNNEADTPDNFQSRRPNTSFCFLDIRSPGLGDTAMYLCATGAGTTYEQYFGPGTRLTVT.

The J gene is TRBJ2-3, the V gene TRBV7-2, with D perhaps being TRBD1 or TRBD2 (6 bases each). Trimming removed 5 bases at V and 0 bases at J, with 15 bases between. CDR1 and CDR2 (germline): SGHTA, FQGNSA. The CDR3 is made up of 16 amino acids. The DNA for the CDR3 is TGTGCCAGCAGCATGCATCGGGGGCCTAGCACAGATACGCAGTATTTT. It codes for CASSMHRGPSTDTQYF.

V gene TRBV2 combines with J gene TRBJ2-7, with a tentative D call TRBD2 (5 bases). The CDR3 consists of 14 residues. Trimming left V 3 bases short and J 0 bases short, with 9 bases between. CDR1 SNHLY and CDR2 FYNNEI come from the germline V gene. The CDR3: CASSDWESSYEQYF. Here the CDR3 DNA reads TGTGCCAGCAGTGACTGGGAGAGCTCCTACGAGCAGTACTTC.

This clone was picked up one time. This chain connects TRBV29-1 to TRBJ1-1, with TRBD1 matching over 7 bases. This CDR3 has 12 amino acids. The germline CDR1 and CDR2 sequences are SQVTM and ANQGSEA. The J segment lost 6 bases and the V segment lost 5 bases, leaving 6 bases of the junction unmatched. Here the CDR3 reads CSVLEGAPEAFF. The CDR3 coding sequence is TGCAGCGTTCTTGAGGGGGCACCTGAAGCTTTCTTT.

The rearrangement uses TRBV12-5 and TRBJ1-5; 10 bases align to TRBD1. The length of the CDR3 is 16 residues. Germline V gene sequence: CDR1 LGHNT, CDR2 FRNRAP. V lost 8 bases and J lost 5; bases outside the gene matches: 12. In DNA, the CDR3 is TGTGCTAGTCTGGGAAAATCCGGGACAGGGGATCAGCCCCAGCATTTT. The encoded protein is CASLGKSGTGDQPQHF.

This chain connects TRBV7-9 to TRBJ2-7, with D perhaps assigned TRBD1 or TRBD2 (5 bases each). This CDR3 contains 17 residues. Per germline, CDR1 SEHNR and CDR2 FQNEAQ (reference sequence). V gave up 5 bases and J gave up 2 bases, with 22 bases separating them. The CDR3 bases are TGTGCCAGCAGCCCCCCGCCTCCGGGACCGACGACCTACGAGCAGTACTTC. Protein sequence: CASSPPPPGPTTYEQYF.

Concerning this clone: This sample also contains other DNA sequences that code for the same CDR3. J is TRBJ2-7 and V is TRBV5-4, with D uncertain. The CDR3 length is 12 residues. V lost 0 bases and J lost 7, with 8 bases in between. Germline V CDR1 and CDR2: SGHNT, YYREEE (reference sequence). The CDR3 sequence is CASSLGGLEQYF. In DNA form, the CDR3 reads TGTGCCAGCAGCTTGGGGGGTCTGGAGCAGTACTTC. The variable domain in full, completed from reference TRBV5-4 and TRBJ2-7, reads ETGVTQSPTHLIKTRGQQVTLRCSSQSGHNTVSWYQQALGQGPQFIFQYYREEENGRGNFPPRFSGLQFPNYSSELNVNALELDDSALYLCASSLGGLEQYFGPGTRLTVT.

This chain uses TRBV4-3 with TRBJ2-4; D gene unclear. This CDR3 is 17 amino acids long. V was cut by 0 bases and J by 2 bases, with 14 bases left in between. From germline, CDR1 is LGHNA and CDR2 YSLEER. The chain's CDR3 is CASSQDPASVTKNIQYF. The CDR3 DNA is TGCGCCAGCAGCCAAGATCCGGCCTCGGTGACCAAAAACATTCAGTACTTC.

Only a few counts were recorded for this clone. The sample contains more than one DNA sequence encoding this CDR3. The rearrangement joins TRBV4-1 to TRBJ2-7; 11 bases are shared with TRBD1. J was trimmed by 3 bases and V by 4 bases; bases with no gene match: 2. Germline V lookup: CDR1 MGHRA, CDR2 YSYEKL. The CDR3 totals 14 residues. The CDR3 here is CASSPGTGGYEQYF. CDR3 nucleotide sequence: TGCGCCAGCAGCCCCGGGACAGGGGGCTACGAGCAGTACTTC.

J is TRBJ2-3 and V is TRBV11-2; D ambiguous. The CDR3 is 12 residues long. CDR1 is SGHAT and CDR2 is FQNNGV in the germline V gene. The V gene lost 5 bases and the J gene lost 4 bases, with 7 bases spanning the gap. The CDR3 DNA reads as TGTGCCAGCAGCCCCCCCGCAGATACGCAGTATTTT. Its protein is CASSPPADTQYF.